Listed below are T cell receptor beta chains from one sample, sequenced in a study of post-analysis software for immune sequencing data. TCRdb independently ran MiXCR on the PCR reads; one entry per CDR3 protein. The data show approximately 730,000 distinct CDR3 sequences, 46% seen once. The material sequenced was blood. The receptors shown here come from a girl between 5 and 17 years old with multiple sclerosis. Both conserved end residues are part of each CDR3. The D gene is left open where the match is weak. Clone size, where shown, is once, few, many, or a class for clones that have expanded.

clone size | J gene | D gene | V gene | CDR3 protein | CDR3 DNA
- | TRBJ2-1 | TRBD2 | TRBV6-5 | CASRTGLALYNEQFF | TGTGCCAGCAGAACCGGACTAGCGCTCTACAATGAGCAGTTCTTC
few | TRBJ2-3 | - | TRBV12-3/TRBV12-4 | CASSLGGSATGDTQYF | TGTGCCAGCAGTTTAGGGGGTTCAGCCACGGGGGATACGCAGTATTTT
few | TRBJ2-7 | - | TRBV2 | CASRADSSYEQYF | TGTGCCAGCAGAGCGGACAGCTCCTACGAGCAGTACTTC
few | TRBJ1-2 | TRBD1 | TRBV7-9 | CASSDLRRDRGRYGYTF | TGTGCCAGCAGCGACCTACGCCGGGACAGGGGGCGTTATGGCTACACCTTC
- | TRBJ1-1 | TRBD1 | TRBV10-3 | CAISPGTGQNTEAFF | TGTGCCATCAGTCCCGGGACAGGGCAGAACACTGAAGCTTTCTTT
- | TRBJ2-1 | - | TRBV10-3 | CAISERGGASYNEQFF | TGTGCCATCAGTGAACGCGGAGGGGCTTCCTACAATGAGCAGTTCTTC
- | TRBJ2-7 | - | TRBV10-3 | CAISESQGRYEQYF | TGTGCCATCAGTGAGTCGCAGGGGAGGTACGAGCAGTACTTC
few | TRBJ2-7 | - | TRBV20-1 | CSARDTGTAYEQYF | TGCAGTGCTAGGGATACCGGGACGGCCTACGAGCAGTACTTC
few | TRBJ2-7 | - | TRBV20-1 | CSVNQLSGDSYEQYF | TGCAGTGTCAATCAATTGTCAGGAGACTCCTACGAGCAGTACTTC
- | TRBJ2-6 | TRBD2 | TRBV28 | CASSPGASGLSGASVLTF | TGTGCCAGCAGCCCCGGGGCTAGCGGACTCTCTGGGGCCAGCGTCCTGACTTTC
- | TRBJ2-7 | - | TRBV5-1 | CANSSRGENEQYF | TGCGCCAACAGTTCGAGGGGGGAGAACGAGCAGTACTTC
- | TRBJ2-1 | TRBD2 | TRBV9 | CASSLRLAGGLNEQFF | TGTGCCAGCAGCTTACGACTAGCGGGAGGCCTCAATGAGCAGTTCTTC
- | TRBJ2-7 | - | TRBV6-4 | CASSDERALSYEQYF | TGTGCCAGCAGTGACGAGCGGGCCCTCTCCTACGAGCAGTACTTC
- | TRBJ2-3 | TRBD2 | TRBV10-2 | CASTAGAGADTQYF | TGCGCCAGCACCGCGGGAGCCGGAGCAGATACGCAGTATTTT
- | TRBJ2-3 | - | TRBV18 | CASSRLVPGTDTQYF | TGTGCCAGCTCACGCCTGGTCCCCGGCACAGATACGCAGTATTTT
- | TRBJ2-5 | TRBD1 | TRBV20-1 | CSAGTGSYGQYF | TGCAGTGCCGGGACAGGGTCCTACGGGCAGTACTTC
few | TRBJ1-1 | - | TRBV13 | CASSWKVGGTEAFF | TGTGCCAGCAGCTGGAAGGTAGGGGGCACTGAAGCTTTCTTT
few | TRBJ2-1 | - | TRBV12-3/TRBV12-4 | CASSLLVGRERYNEQFF | TGTGCCAGCAGTTTATTAGTGGGCAGGGAAAGGTACAATGAGCAGTTCTTC
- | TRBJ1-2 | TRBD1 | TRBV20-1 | CSARSGQGAWYGYTF | TGCAGTGCTAGATCGGGACAGGGGGCTTGGTATGGCTACACCTTC
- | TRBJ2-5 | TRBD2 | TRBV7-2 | CASSLDSGTQETQYF | TGTGCCAGCAGCTTAGATAGCGGGACCCAAGAGACCCAGTACTTC
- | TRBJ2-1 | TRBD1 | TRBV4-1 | CASSQDHRGSYNEQFF | TGCGCCAGCAGCCAAGATCACAGGGGATCCTACAATGAGCAGTTCTTC
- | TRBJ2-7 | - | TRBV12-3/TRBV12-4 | CASSTRQTYEQYF | TGTGCCAGCAGTACTCGACAGACCTACGAGCAGTACTTC
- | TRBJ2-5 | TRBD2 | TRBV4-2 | CASSQESGRVGNEQYF | TGTGCCAGCAGCCAAGAGTCGGGGAGGGTTGGGAATGAGCAGTACTTC
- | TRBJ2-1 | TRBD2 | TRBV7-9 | CASRETSGSPNEQFF | TGTGCCAGCCGAGAGACTAGCGGTTCTCCCAATGAGCAGTTCTTC
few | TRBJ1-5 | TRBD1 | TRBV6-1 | CASRYGTERNQPQHF | TGTGCCAGCAGATACGGGACAGAAAGGAATCAGCCCCAGCATTTT
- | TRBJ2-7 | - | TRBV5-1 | CASSPWEAYEQYF | TGCGCCAGCAGCCCCTGGGAGGCCTACGAGCAGTACTTC
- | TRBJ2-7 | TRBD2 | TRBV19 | CASSVAGSEQYF | TGTGCCAGTAGTGTAGCGGGATCCGAGCAGTACTTC
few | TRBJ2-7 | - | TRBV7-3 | CASSLTVGHEQYF | TGTGCCAGCAGCTTAACAGTGGGGCACGAGCAGTACTTC
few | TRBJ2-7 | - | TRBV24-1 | CATSDGTGTGSYEQYF | TGTGCCACCAGTGATGGAACCGGGACTGGGTCCTACGAGCAGTACTTC
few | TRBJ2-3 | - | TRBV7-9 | CASSLGQPETSTDTQYF | TGTGCCAGCAGCTTAGGTCAGCCCGAAACTAGCACAGATACGCAGTATTTT
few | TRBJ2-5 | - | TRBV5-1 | CASKYRGTQETQYF | TGCGCCAGCAAGTATCGGGGGACACAAGAGACCCAGTACTTC
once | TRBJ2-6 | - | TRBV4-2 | CASSPRGDSGANVLTF | TGTGCCAGCAGCCCCCGCGGTGACTCTGGGGCCAACGTCCTGACTTTC
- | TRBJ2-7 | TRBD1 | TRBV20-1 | CSAPDRGQAEQYF | TGCAGTGCCCCAGACAGGGGGCAGGCCGAGCAGTACTTC
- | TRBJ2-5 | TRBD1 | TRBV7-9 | CASSTGTGSRETQYF | TGTGCCAGCAGCACCGGGACAGGGAGTCGAGAGACCCAGTACTTC
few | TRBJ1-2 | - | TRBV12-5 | CASGLASREGRDGYTF | TGTGCTAGTGGTTTGGCCAGCAGAGAGGGTCGGGATGGCTACACCTTC
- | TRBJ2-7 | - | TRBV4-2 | CASSQERQNYEQYF | TGTGCCAGCAGCCAAGAGCGGCAAAACTACGAGCAGTACTTC
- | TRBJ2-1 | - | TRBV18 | CAGSDTGEPPYNEQFF | TGTGCCGGCTCAGACACGGGGGAGCCCCCTTACAATGAGCAGTTCTTC
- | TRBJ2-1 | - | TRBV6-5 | CASSPGVVGAYNEQFF | TGTGCCAGCAGCCCCGGGGTAGTGGGCGCCTACAATGAGCAGTTCTTC
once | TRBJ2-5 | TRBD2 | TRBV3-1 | CASSPSGIGHYEQETQYF | TGTGCCAGCAGCCCGAGCGGGATAGGCCACTACGAACAAGAGACCCAGTACTTC
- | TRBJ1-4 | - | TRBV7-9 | CASSPGQSTNEKLFF | TGTGCCAGCAGCCCTGGACAGTCAACTAATGAAAAACTGTTTTTT
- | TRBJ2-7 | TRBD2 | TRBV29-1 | CSVPAGDANEQYF | TGCAGCGTCCCAGCGGGGGACGCCAACGAGCAGTACTTC
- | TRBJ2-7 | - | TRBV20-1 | CSARGSFEQYF | TGCAGTGCTAGAGGATCCTTCGAGCAGTACTTC
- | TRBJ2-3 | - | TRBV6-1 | CASSALLGYSCTDTQYF | TGTGCCAGCAGTGCCCTCTTGGGGTACTCCTGCACAGATACGCAGTATTTT
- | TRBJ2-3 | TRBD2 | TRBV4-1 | CASSQGGLASADTQYF | TGCGCCAGCAGCCAGGGGGGACTAGCGTCGGCAGATACGCAGTATTTT
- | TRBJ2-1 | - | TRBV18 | CASSPPTSSGTNRLNEQFF | TGTGCCAGCTCACCACCAACCTCGAGTGGTACCAACCGCCTGAATGAGCAGTTCTTC
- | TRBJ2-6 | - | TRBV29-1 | CSVVVGQVFSGANVLTF | TGCAGCGTTGTTGTGGGACAAGTATTCTCTGGGGCCAACGTCCTGACTTTC
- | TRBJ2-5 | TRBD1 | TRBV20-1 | CSATGAQETQYF | TGCAGCGCGACAGGGGCACAAGAGACCCAGTACTTC
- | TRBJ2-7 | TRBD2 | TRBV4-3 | CASSQEGGRAYEQYF | TGCGCCAGCAGCCAAGAAGGTGGGAGGGCTTACGAGCAGTACTTC
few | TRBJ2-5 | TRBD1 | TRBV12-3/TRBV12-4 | CASSWDSQETQYF | TGTGCCAGCAGTTGGGACAGTCAAGAGACCCAGTACTTC
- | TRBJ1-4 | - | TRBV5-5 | CASSVGATNEKLFF | TGTGCCAGCAGCGTGGGGGCTACTAATGAAAAACTGTTTTTT
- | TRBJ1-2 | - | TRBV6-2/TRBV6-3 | CAGSYSKREGYGYTF | TGTGCCGGCAGTTACTCGAAAAGGGAGGGCTATGGCTACACCTTC